This is a list of T cell receptor beta chains from one sample in a study of spatial heterogeneity in lung cancer. TCRdb re-analysed the 5' RACE reads in MiXCR, keeping a single row per CDR3 protein. This table has 45,000 to 55,000 distinct CDR3 sequences, 5.3% appearing once. The source material was PBMCs, sampled at surgery. All receptors come from a male donor with early-stage non-small cell lung cancer. CDR3s include the opening cysteine and the closing phenylalanine or tryptophan. The D gene is left open where the match is weak. Some rows have no size entry. The others give once, few or many, or a class for an expanded clone.

. | few | TRBJ2-7 | TRBV20-1 | TGCAGTGCTAGAGCCCTGACCTACGAGCAGTACTTC | CSARALTYEQYF
. | many | TRBJ2-5 | TRBV20-1 | TGCAGTGCTAGTATGCAGGGGCAGGAGACCCAGTACTTC | CSASMQGQETQYF
. | many | TRBJ1-4 | TRBV6-6 | TGTGCCAGCAGCCGCGACTTGGATGAAAAACTGTTTTTT | CASSRDLDEKLFF
TRBD2 | few | TRBJ2-7 | TRBV12-3/TRBV12-4 | TGTGCCAGCAGTTTACGTGGCGGGAGTGCACTCTACGAGCAGTACTTC | CASSLRGGSALYEQYF
. | many | TRBJ2-3 | TRBV19 | TGTGCCAGTAGTATAGCGAGAATGACAGATACGCAGTATTTT | CASSIARMTDTQYF
. | many | TRBJ2-7 | TRBV20-1 | TGCAGTGCTAGCCCTAGGGTGAGCTCCTACGAGCAGTACTTC | CSASPRVSSYEQYF
. | many | TRBJ2-3 | TRBV6-2/TRBV6-3 | TGTGCCAGCAGTTTGCCGGGACTCACGGAAGTAAGGACAGATACGCAGTATTTT | CASSLPGLTEVRTDTQYF
. | many | TRBJ2-1 | TRBV24-1 | TGTGCCACCAGTGATTTTTCTAGAGGGAGTGAGCAGTTCTTC | CATSDFSRGSEQFF
. | many | TRBJ2-2 | TRBV28 | TGTGCCAGCAGTTGGGTCACCGGGGAGCTGTTTTTT | CASSWVTGELFF
. | few | TRBJ1-1 | TRBV28 | TGTGCCAGCAGTTTTCGGGGCTCCACGGGGACTGAAGCTTTCTTT | CASSFRGSTGTEAFF
. | many | TRBJ2-1 | TRBV6-5 | TGTGCCAGCAATGAGGGCGATGAGCAGTTCTTC | CASNEGDEQFF
. | many | TRBJ1-4 | TRBV7-2 | TGTGCCAGCAGCCCAGGGACGGCAACTAATGAAAAACTGTTTTTT | CASSPGTATNEKLFF
. | . | TRBJ2-1 | TRBV20-1 | TGCAGTGCTAGCGAAGCAAGCGGCCTCAATGAGCAGTTCTTC | CSASEASGLNEQFF
TRBD2 | many | TRBJ2-2 | TRBV7-2 | TGTGCCAGCAGCTTAACGAGGCGGACTAGCGGCACCGGGGAGCTGTTTTTT | CASSLTRRTSGTGELFF
. | many | TRBJ2-7 | TRBV12-3/TRBV12-4 | TGTGCCAGCAGCCCGGGGCACTTCTACGAGCAGTACTTC | CASSPGHFYEQYF
. | many | TRBJ2-7 | TRBV19 | TGTGCCAGTAGTATCTCTTGGTCCTCCTACGAGCAGTACTTC | CASSISWSSYEQYF
TRBD2 | many | TRBJ2-2 | TRBV4-1 | TGCGCCAGCAGCCAAGGCGGCGGGAGGGCCACCGGGGAGCTGTTTTTT | CASSQGGGRATGELFF
. | many | TRBJ1-5 | TRBV6-2/TRBV6-3 | TGTGCCAGCAGTAAACTTCCGGGACAAGTTAGAAATCAGCCCCAGCATTTT | CASSKLPGQVRNQPQHF
TRBD1 | . | TRBJ2-1 | TRBV29-1 | TGCAGCGTCGGGACAGGGCCCGAAAGTGAGCAGTTCTTC | CSVGTGPESEQFF
. | many | TRBJ1-5 | TRBV28 | TGTGCCAGCAGTTTAAGGGCAGGGGATCAGCCCCAGCATTTT | CASSLRAGDQPQHF
. | many | TRBJ1-5 | TRBV15 | TGTGCCACCAGCAGAGATAGCCAGTCTGATCAGCCCCAGCATTTT | CATSRDSQSDQPQHF
. | many | TRBJ2-3 | TRBV7-3 | TGTGCCAGCAGCCCAGGACGCCACACAGATACGCAGTATTTT | CASSPGRHTDTQYF
. | few | TRBJ2-3 | TRBV19 | TGTGCCAGTAGTGCCACGCGGGACTTGATCCTGGGGTATACGCAGTATTTT | CASSATRDLILGYTQYF
. | many | TRBJ2-3 | TRBV5-1 | TGCGCCAGCAGCTTGGCCCCAGGCGGCCCGGAAACAGATACGCAGTATTTT | CASSLAPGGPETDTQYF
. | . | TRBJ1-3 | TRBV28 | TGTGCCAGCACTCCCGGGAGCTCTGGAAACACCATATATTTT | CASTPGSSGNTIYF
. | few | TRBJ2-7 | TRBV12-5 | TGTGCTAGTGGGGCATACTCCTACGAGCAGTACTTC | CASGAYSYEQYF
TRBD1 | many | TRBJ2-7 | TRBV28 | TGTGCCAGCAGTACTCCCGACCGTTTTAAGTATCAGGGACAGGGGGTCTCCTACGAGCAGTACTTC | CASSTPDRFKYQGQGVSYEQYF
. | . | TRBJ2-6 | TRBV20-1 | TGCAGTGCTACGGGACCGACCTCTGGGGCCAACGTCCTGACTTTC | CSATGPTSGANVLTF
TRBD2 | . | TRBJ2-1 | TRBV18 | TGTGCCAGCTCACCACCGGCGGGAGGGCTCTACAATGAGCAGTTCTTC | CASSPPAGGLYNEQFF
. | few | TRBJ1-5 | TRBV7-8 | TGTGCCAGCAGCTCCTCACTCGGTCAGCCCCAGCATTTT | CASSSSLGQPQHF
. | many | TRBJ2-7 | TRBV2 | TGTGCCAGCCTCGGAGGGGGGATCTCCTACGAGCAGTACTTC | CASLGGGISYEQYF
. | many | TRBJ2-1 | TRBV5-5 | TGTGCCAGCAGCTTGACGGGGTCGGGTGAGCAGTTCTTC | CASSLTGSGEQFF
. | . | TRBJ2-5 | TRBV29-1 | TGCAGCGTTGAAAATCCGGGGGCCCAAACGATCCAAGAGACCCAGTACTTC | CSVENPGAQTIQETQYF
. | many | TRBJ1-6 | TRBV4-1 | TGCGCCAGCAGCGCGGCAGGGGCTGCTTCACCCCTCCACTTT | CASSAAGAASPLHF
. | many | TRBJ2-2 | TRBV7-2 | TGTGCCAGCAGCCCCGACCCAGGGTCCACCGGGGAGCTGTTTTTT | CASSPDPGSTGELFF
TRBD1 | many | TRBJ1-5 | TRBV7-9 | TGTGCCAGCAGCCCCGGGACAGGGGATGGAGCCCAGCATTTT | CASSPGTGDGAQHF
TRBD2 | few | TRBJ2-2 | TRBV9 | TGTGCCAGCAGCCTCTCTAGCGGGGGGACCGGGGAGCTGTTTTTT | CASSLSSGGTGELFF
. | many | TRBJ1-1 | TRBV20-1 | TGCAGTGCTAGAGATTCGGGGGGCTACACTGAAGCTTTCTTT | CSARDSGGYTEAFF
. | many | TRBJ2-1 | TRBV11-1 | TGTGCCAGCAGCTTAAGCACAGCCACTCACAATGAGCAGTTCTTC | CASSLSTATHNEQFF